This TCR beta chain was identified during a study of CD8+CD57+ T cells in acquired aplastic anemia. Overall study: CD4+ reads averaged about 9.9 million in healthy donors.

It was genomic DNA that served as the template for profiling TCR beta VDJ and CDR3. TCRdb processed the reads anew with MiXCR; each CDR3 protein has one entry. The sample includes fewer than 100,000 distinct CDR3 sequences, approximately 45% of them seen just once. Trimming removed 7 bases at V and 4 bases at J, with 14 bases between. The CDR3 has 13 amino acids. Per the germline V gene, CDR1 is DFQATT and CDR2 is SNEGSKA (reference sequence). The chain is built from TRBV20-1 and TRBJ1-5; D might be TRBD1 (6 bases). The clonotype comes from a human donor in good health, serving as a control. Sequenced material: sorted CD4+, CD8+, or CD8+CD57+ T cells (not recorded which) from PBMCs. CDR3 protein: CSVRTGINQPQHF. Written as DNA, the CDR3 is TGCAGTGTCCGTACAGGGATTAATCAGCCCCAGCATTTT.